Below are 5 T cell receptor beta chains sequenced from a single sample in a study of blood T cell repertoires in COVID-19. Clones were sequenced by immunoSEQ multiplex PCR, and TCRdb holds only the in-frame ones, with some missing. The sample yields 55,000 to 90,000 clones, 91% seen once. Specimen: peripheral blood. These receptors were collected from a human donor with active COVID-19. The donor label of this sample is uncertain.

The chain joins TRBV28 to TRBJ2-4; TRBD1 agrees at 9 bases. The trim removed 5 bases at V and 2 bases at J, leaving 10 bases unmatched. Germline loops: CDR1 MDHEN, CDR2 SYDVKM. The CDR3 sequence is 17 residues long. CDR3 DNA sequence: TGTGCCAGCAGTATGGACAGGGGAGAATTAACCAAAAACATTCAGTACTTC. This encodes CASSMDRGELTKNIQYF.

This chain links TRBV28 with TRBJ1-1; no reliable D call. Germline CDR1 is MDHEN and CDR2 is SYDVKM. CDR3 length: 14 residues. Trimming took 2 bases from V and 4 from J, leaving 11 bases between them. The CDR3 nucleotides are TGTGCCAGCAGTTTAGGCCGCCGCGGCACTGAAGCTTTCTTT. This sequence encodes CASSLGRRGTEAFF.

The genes are TRBV15 and TRBJ1-1; TRBD1 aligns across 8 bases. Germline V lookup: CDR1 LNHNV, CDR2 YYDKDF (reference sequence). Losses at the gene ends were 3 bases for V and 2 bases for J; bases not matched to a gene: 5. The CDR3 sequence is 15 residues long. In DNA form, the CDR3 reads TGTGCCACCAGCAGGGGCACAGGGGGTAACACTGAAGCTTTCTTT. Its protein is CATSRGTGGNTEAFF.

V and J are TRBV6-5 and TRBJ1-3; possibly TRBD1 for D (6 bases). V lost 6 bases to trimming and J lost 0 bases, with 12 bases between them. This CDR3 has 15 amino acids. Germline CDR1 MNHEY, CDR2 SVGAGI. The CDR3 spells CASRRQESSGNTIYF. The CDR3 bases are TGTGCCAGCAGAAGACAGGAGAGCTCTGGAAACACCATATATTTT.

This clone was counted a few times. CDR3 in amino acids: CASTLGAGGEQFF. CDR3 nucleotides: TGTGCCAGCACCCTGGGAGCCGGAGGGGAGCAGTTCTTC. This rearrangement joins TRBV6-5 to TRBJ2-1; tentatively, D is TRBD2 (6 bases). V dropped 7 bases and J dropped 10 bases, with 17 bases sitting between them. This CDR3 spans 13 amino acids. Germline V CDR1 and CDR2: MNHEY, SVGAGI.